Following are 12 T cell receptor beta chains from one sample sequenced in a study of blood T cells in healthy people across ages. The second PCR ran about 6 to 12 cycles with a sample-barcoded 5' primer and J-beta primers. TCRdb independently ran MiXCR on the 5' RACE reads; one entry per CDR3 protein. The table records about 1,400,000 distinct CDR3 sequences, approximately 59% of them present only once. The sequenced material came from blood. Receptors originate from a man between 18 and 29 years old in good health.

J is TRBJ2-1 and V is TRBV7-9; 9 nucleotides line up with TRBD2. With 0 bases clipped from V and 5 bases from J, the junction kept 8 bases outside the gene matches. The CDR3 is 17 residues long. Germline CDR1 is SEHNR and CDR2 is FQNEAQ (reference sequence). The CDR3 bases are TGTGCCAGCAGCTTAGCCAGAGCGGGACTAGCTCACAATGAGCAGTTCTTC. Its translation: CASSLARAGLAHNEQFF.

The V and J genes are TRBV29-1 and TRBJ2-1, with unresolved D. V was cut by 3 bases and J by 9 bases, with 12 bases left in between. The CDR3 extends over 12 amino acids. The germline V gene encodes CDR1 SQVTM and CDR2 ANQGSEA. CDR3 DNA: TGCAGCGTTGACGTGCCTATGACTGAGCAGTTCTTC. It is translated as CSVDVPMTEQFF.

The chain combines TRBV19 with TRBJ2-1; no clear D gene. The CDR3 is made up of 11 amino acids. Germline values: CDR1 LNHDA, CDR2 SQIVND (reference sequence). V was cut by 8 bases and J by 10 bases, with 12 bases left in between. DNA for the CDR3: TGTGCCAGTGGCGTAGGATGGGAGCAGTTCTTC. Translated, it gives CASGVGWEQFF. The whole variable domain, filled in from reference TRBV19 and TRBJ2-1, reads DGGITQSPKYLFRKEGQNVTLSCEQNLNHDAMYWYRQDPGQGLRLIYYSQIVNDFQKGDIAEGYSVSREKKESFPLTVTSAQKNPTAFYLCASGVGWEQFFGPGTRLTVL.

This clonotype was observed a handful of times. The junction does not match germline at one end; this may be a read error. The chain combines TRBV7-9 with TRBJ2-7, with TRBD1 matching 9 bases. Germline CDR1 is SEHNR and CDR2 is FQNEAQ (reference sequence). This CDR3 has 16 residues. CDR3 sequence reads: CASRDSAGTGSYEQYF. The CDR3 coding sequence is TGTGCTAGCAGAGATTCTGCCGGGACAGGGTCCTACGAGCAGTACTTC. The entire variable domain, with the rest obtained from reference TRBV7-9 and TRBJ2-7, is as follows: DTGVSQNPRHKITKRGQNVTFRCDPISEHNRLYWYRQTLGQGPEFLTYFQNEAQLEKSRLLSDRFSAERPKGSFSTLEIQRTEQGDSAMYLCASRDSAGTGSYEQYFGPGTRLTVT.

The chain combines TRBV5-1 with TRBJ2-3; 7 nucleotides agree with TRBD2. V lost 2 bases, J lost 2 bases, and 5 bases stayed unmatched. Per germline, CDR1 SGHRS and CDR2 YFSETQ. The CDR3 sequence is 15 residues long. CDR3 loop: CASSLWDYLTDTQYF. The CDR3 bases are TGCGCCAGCAGCTTATGGGACTACCTCACAGATACGCAGTATTTT.

This clonotype has just a few counts. The chain joins TRBV12-3 or TRBV12-4 to TRBJ2-7; D unresolved. The CDR3 loop spans 14 amino acids. The germline V and J ends were trimmed by 2 bases and 3 bases, with 11 bases remaining between them. CDR3 sequence (DNA): TGTGCCAGCAGTTTACGTGGGCGGCACTACGAGCAGTACTTC. Its translation is CASSLRGRHYEQYF.

The chain combines TRBV28 with TRBJ1-2; 7 nucleotides match TRBD1. This CDR3 contains 14 residues. The V and J ends lost 3 bases and 8 bases, in that order; junction bases with no gene match: 9. Germline CDR1 and CDR2: MDHEN and SYDVKM. The CDR3 sequence is CASSFDRAGRGYTF. In nucleotides, the CDR3 is TGTGCCAGCAGTTTTGACAGGGCGGGGAGAGGCTACACCTTC.

The CDR3 DNA reads TGTGCCAGCAGTAGGACAGGGAAGGTCTACGAGCAGTACTTC. This sequence encodes CASSRTGKVYEQYF. The chain combines TRBV5-6 with TRBJ2-5; the match to TRBD1 covers 8 bases. The DNA end favors TRBJ2-7, so the J call may be wrong. The CDR3 is 14 residues long. The germline V gene encodes CDR1 SGHDT and CDR2 YYEEEE.

The V call is TRBV12-3 or TRBV12-4, the J call TRBJ2-1; TRBD1 matches 8 bases. The end of the DNA fits TRBJ2-7 better, so the J call may be wrong. The CDR3 runs 13 residues. In DNA form, the CDR3 reads TGTGCCAGCAGTAAACGGACAGGGTGCGAGCAGTACTTC. Its protein product is CASSKRTGCEQYF.

The chain is built from TRBV2 and TRBJ2-3; 12 bases are a match to TRBD2. Germline V gene sequence: CDR1 SNHLY, CDR2 FYNNEI. The CDR3 runs to 14 residues. The V segment lost 7 bases and the J segment 4 bases; nucleotides outside the gene matches: 3. CDR3: CASKLAGGPDTQYF. The CDR3 coding sequence is TGTGCCAGCAAACTAGCGGGAGGCCCAGATACGCAGTATTTT.

This clonotype was seen more than once but under ten times. The chain employs TRBV7-2 and TRBJ2-7, with D perhaps given as TRBD1 or TRBD2 (5 bases each). This CDR3 is built from 18 residues. The V gene's germline CDR1 is SGHTA and CDR2 FQGNSA. Trimming cost V 4 bases and J 3 bases, with 25 bases left between them. Written as DNA, the CDR3 is TGTGCCAGCAGCTCATATCCTTACCGGGGCCAGGGATACTACGAGCAGTACTTC. Protein product: CASSSYPYRGQGYYEQYF.

The CDR3 DNA sequence: TGTGCCATCAGGCGGGAGCAGACCACGGATGGCTACACCTTC. It translates to CAIRREQTTDGYTF. The J gene is TRBJ1-2, the V gene TRBV10-3; no reliable D call. This CDR3 spans 14 amino acids. Germline values: CDR1 ENHRY, CDR2 SYGVKD. Trimming removed 6 bases from V and 6 bases from J, with 17 bases in between.